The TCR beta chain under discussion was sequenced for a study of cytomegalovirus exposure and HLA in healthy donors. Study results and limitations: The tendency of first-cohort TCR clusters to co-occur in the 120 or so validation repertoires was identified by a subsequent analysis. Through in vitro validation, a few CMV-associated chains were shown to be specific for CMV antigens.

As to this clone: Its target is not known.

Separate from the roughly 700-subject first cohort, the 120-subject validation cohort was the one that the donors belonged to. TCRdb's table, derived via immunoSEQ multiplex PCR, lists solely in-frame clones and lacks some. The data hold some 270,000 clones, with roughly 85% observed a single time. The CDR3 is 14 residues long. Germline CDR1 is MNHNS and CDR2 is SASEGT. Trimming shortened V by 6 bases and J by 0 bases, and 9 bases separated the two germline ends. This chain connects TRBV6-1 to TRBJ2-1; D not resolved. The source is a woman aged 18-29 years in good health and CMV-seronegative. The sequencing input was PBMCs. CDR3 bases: TGTGCCAGCAGCAACCCGAGCTCCTACAATGAGCAGTTCTTC. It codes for CASSNPSSYNEQFF.